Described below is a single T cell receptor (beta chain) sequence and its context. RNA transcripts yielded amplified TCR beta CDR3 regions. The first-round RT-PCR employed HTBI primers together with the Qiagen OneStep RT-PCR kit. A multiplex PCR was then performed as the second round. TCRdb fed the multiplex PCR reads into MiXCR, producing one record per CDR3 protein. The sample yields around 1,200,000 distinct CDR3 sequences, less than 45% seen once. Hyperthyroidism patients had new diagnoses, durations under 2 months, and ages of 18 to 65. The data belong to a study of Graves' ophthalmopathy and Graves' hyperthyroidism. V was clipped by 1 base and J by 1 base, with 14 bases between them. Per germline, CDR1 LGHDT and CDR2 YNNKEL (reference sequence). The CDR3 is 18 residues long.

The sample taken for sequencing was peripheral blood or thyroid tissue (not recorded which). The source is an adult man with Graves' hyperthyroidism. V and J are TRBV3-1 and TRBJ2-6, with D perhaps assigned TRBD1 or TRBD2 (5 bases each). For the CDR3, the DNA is TGTGCCAGCAGCCAAGTCTTGGGGGAGTCGTCTGGGGCCAACGTCCTGACTTTC. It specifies CASSQVLGESSGANVLTF. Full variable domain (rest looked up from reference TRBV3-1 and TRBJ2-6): DTAVSQTPKYLVTQMGNDKSIKCEQNLGHDTMYWYKQDSKKFLKIMFSYNNKELIINETVPNRFSPKSPDKAHLNLHINSLELGDSAVYFCASSQVLGESSGANVLTFGAGSRLTVL.